This entry lists 14 T cell receptor beta chains sequenced from one sample in a study of shared clonotypes between healthy human individuals. The repertoire was sequenced with immunoSEQ multiplex PCR; TCRdb's copy has only in-frame clones and lacks some. The sample records 2 million or so clones, over 85% being singletons. The sequenced material came from naive CD4+ T cells sorted from blood. Subset denoted: CD45RA+ positively selected. These receptors were obtained from a man between 18 and 29 years old in good health.

The chain joins TRBV6-5 to TRBJ1-6, with D perhaps TRBD1 (5 bases). The CDR3 spans 14 residues. CDR1 is MNHEY and CDR2 is SVGAGI in the germline V gene. V lost 2 bases and J lost 10, with 12 bases in between. The CDR3 DNA follows: TGTGCCAGCAGTTACATGGGGCAGGAATCACCCCTCCACTTT. As protein: CASSYMGQESPLHF.

As concerns this clone: The sample holds other DNA sequences that translate to the same CDR3. The V and J genes are TRBV28 and TRBJ2-6; D remains unclear. Germline V gives CDR1 MDHEN, CDR2 SYDVKM. The CDR3 length is 14 residues. Trimming pared 5 bases from V and 0 bases from J, leaving 5 bases between. The CDR3 DNA reads TGTGCCAGCAGTCTTATCTCTGGGGCCAACGTCCTGACTTTC. Translated, it gives CASSLISGANVLTF.

The chain employs TRBV7-2 and TRBJ1-2, with D maybe TRBD1 (5 bases). V was shortened by 2 bases and J by 7 bases, with 23 bases between the two germline ends. Germline values: CDR1 SGHTA, CDR2 FQGNSA. The CDR3 runs to 17 residues. The CDR3 spells CASSLNLEPLRGLGYTF. CDR3 nucleotide sequence: TGTGCCAGCAGCTTAAATCTTGAGCCTCTACGGGGACTTGGCTACACCTTC. The full variable domain, rest sourced from reference TRBV7-2 and TRBJ1-2, is GAGVSQSPSNKVTEKGKDVELRCDPISGHTALYWYRQSLGQGLEFLIYFQGNSAPDKSGLPSDRFSAERTGGSVSTLTIQRTQQEDSAVYLCASSLNLEPLRGLGYTFGSGTRLTVV.

The genes are TRBV11-3 and TRBJ2-7, with D maybe TRBD1 (6 bases). The V gene's germline CDR1 is SGHNT and CDR2 YENEEA. The ends were cut back, 8 bases at V and 3 bases at J, with 20 bases in the middle. CDR3 length: 15 residues. The CDR3 is CASFLRDIPVYEQYF. In DNA form, the CDR3 reads TGTGCCAGCTTCCTCCGGGACATCCCCGTCTACGAGCAGTACTTC.

The chain couples TRBV30 to TRBJ2-1; TRBD2 agrees at 8 bases. The V gene's germline CDR1 is GTSNPN and CDR2 SVGIG (reference sequence). Trimming took 0 bases from V and 4 from J; bases not matched to a gene: 8. The CDR3 runs 16 residues. The CDR3 spells CAWSVQRLAGYNEQFF. The DNA for the CDR3 is TGTGCCTGGAGTGTACAAAGGCTAGCGGGTTACAATGAGCAGTTCTTC.

The chain employs TRBV28 and TRBJ2-3, with a weak D call TRBD2 (5 bases). V gave up 8 bases and J gave up 1 base, with 13 bases separating them. This CDR3 has 14 residues. CDR1 MDHEN and CDR2 SYDVKM come from the germline V gene. This chain's CDR3 is CASSRRSGTDTQYF. In DNA, the CDR3 is TGTGCCAGCTCTCGGAGGTCGGGCACAGATACGCAGTATTTT.

The V and J genes are TRBV11-2 and TRBJ1-2, with D perhaps TRBD1 (5 bases). This CDR3 has 14 amino acids. Germline V gene data show CDR1 as SGHAT and CDR2 as FQNNGV. V lost 5 bases to trimming and J lost 6 bases, with 16 bases between them. For the CDR3, the DNA is TGTGCCAGCAGCACCTTAAGAGGGGAGAATGGCTACACCTTC. Encoded protein: CASSTLRGENGYTF.

The rearrangement links TRBV11-2 to TRBJ1-4, with 7 bases identical to TRBD1. Germline-derived CDR1 and CDR2 are SGHAT and FQNNGV. Trimming took 1 base from V and 8 from J; bases not matched to a gene: 10. The CDR3 has 16 amino acids. CDR3 in amino acids: CASSLALGGQREKLFF. DNA of the CDR3: TGTGCCAGCAGCTTAGCTTTGGGGGGACAGCGGGAAAAACTGTTTTTT.

In nucleotides, the CDR3 is TGTGCCAGCCTACGGGGAATCACTGAAGCTTTCTTT. This encodes CASLRGITEAFF. The chain employs TRBV2 and TRBJ1-1; D not resolved. V lost 8 bases and J 4 bases, leaving 11 bases between the germline ends. Germline lookup yields CDR1 SNHLY and CDR2 FYNNEI. The length of the CDR3 is 12 residues.

Concerning this clone: Other DNA sequences in this specimen translate into the identical CDR3. This sequence joins TRBV2 and TRBJ1-4; a possible D gene is TRBD1 (5 bases). Trimming took off 6 bases at V and 0 bases at J, with 8 bases between the two ends. The CDR3 length is 14 residues. CDR1 is SNHLY and CDR2 is FYNNEI in the germline V gene. CDR3 DNA: TGTGCCAGCAGGGGGACGGCAACTAATGAAAAACTGTTTTTT. Amino acids: CASRGTATNEKLFF. Complete variable domain (other parts from reference TRBV2 and TRBJ1-4): EPEVTQTPSHQVTQMGQEVILRCVPISNHLYFYWYRQILGQKVEFLVSFYNNEISEKSEIFDDQFSVERPDGSNFTLKIRSTKLEDSAMYFCASRGTATNEKLFFGSGTQLSVL.

This clone was picked up one time. J is TRBJ1-3 and V is TRBV6-1, with D perhaps matching TRBD1 (6 bases). V lost 7 bases and J 1 base, leaving 11 bases between the germline ends. Germline lookup yields CDR1 MNHNS and CDR2 SASEGT. CDR3 size: 14 residues. CDR3 coding DNA: TGTGCCAGCACCCAGACAGGTTCTGGAAACACCATATATTTT. Translating gives CASTQTGSGNTIYF.

The CDR3 spells CASSRDRSGYTF. The CDR3 nucleotides read TGCGCCAGCAGCCGGGACAGATCAGGCTACACCTTC. The chain recombines TRBV10-1 with TRBJ1-2; 7 positions match TRBD1. CDR3 size: 12 residues. J was trimmed by 8 bases and V by 6 bases; bases with no gene match: 6. Germline V lookup: CDR1 WNHNN, CDR2 SYGVQD (reference sequence).

In regard to this clone: Other DNA variants within this sample encode the same CDR3. The chain recombines TRBV27 with TRBJ2-3; 10 bases agree with TRBD2. The V gene's germline CDR1 is MNHEY and CDR2 SMNVEV (reference sequence). J gave up 4 bases and V 2 bases, and 0 bases lay outside the gene matches. There are 14 residues in the CDR3. In nucleotides, the CDR3 is TGTGCCAGCAGTTTAAGCGGGGGGGCAGATACGCAGTATTTT. Translated, it gives CASSLSGGADTQYF.

The V gene is TRBV7-2, the J gene TRBJ1-5, with D unclear. The CDR3 contains 13 residues. The germline CDR1 and CDR2 sequences are SGHTA and FQGNSA. The V and J ends lost 0 bases and 5 bases respectively, with 5 bases between them. The CDR3 sequence is CASSLAADQPQHF. CDR3 sequence (DNA): TGTGCCAGCAGCTTAGCGGCAGATCAGCCCCAGCATTTT. Filled out from reference TRBV7-2 and TRBJ1-5, the complete variable domain reads GAGVSQSPSNKVTEKGKDVELRCDPISGHTALYWYRQSLGQGLEFLIYFQGNSAPDKSGLPSDRFSAERTGGSVSTLTIQRTQQEDSAVYLCASSLAADQPQHFGDGTRLSIL.